This T cell receptor beta chain originates from a study of blood T cell repertoires in COVID-19. The assay was immunoSEQ multiplex PCR, and TCRdb's table has in-frame clones only and misses some. The table includes roughly 160,000 clones, around 86% detected once. CDR3 size: 14 residues. CDR1 and CDR2 from the germline V gene are MNHEY and SVGEGT. V was clipped by 3 bases and J by 6 bases; unmatched bases: 7. The clonotype comes from a woman of 80 years or more with COVID-19, enrolled during active disease. V is TRBV6-2 or TRBV6-3 and J is TRBJ2-7; 8 bases are a match to TRBD2. Sequences were obtained from peripheral blood. CDR3 loop: CASSYVGLVSEQYF. In DNA form, the CDR3 reads TGTGCCAGCAGTTATGTGGGACTAGTCTCCGAGCAGTACTTC.